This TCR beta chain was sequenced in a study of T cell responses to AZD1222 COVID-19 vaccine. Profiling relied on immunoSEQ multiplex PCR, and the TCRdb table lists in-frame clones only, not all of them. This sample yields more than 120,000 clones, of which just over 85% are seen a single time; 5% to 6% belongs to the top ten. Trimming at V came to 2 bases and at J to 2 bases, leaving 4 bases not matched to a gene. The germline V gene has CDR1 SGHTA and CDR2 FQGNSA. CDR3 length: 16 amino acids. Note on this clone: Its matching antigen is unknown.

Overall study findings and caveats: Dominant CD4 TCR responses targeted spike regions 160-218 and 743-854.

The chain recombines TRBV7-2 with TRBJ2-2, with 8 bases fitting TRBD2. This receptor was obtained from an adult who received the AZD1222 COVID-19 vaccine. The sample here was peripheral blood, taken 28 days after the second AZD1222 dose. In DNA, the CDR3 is TGTGCCAGCAGCTTACAGGGACTAGTTAACACCGGGGAGCTGTTTTTT. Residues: CASSLQGLVNTGELFF.